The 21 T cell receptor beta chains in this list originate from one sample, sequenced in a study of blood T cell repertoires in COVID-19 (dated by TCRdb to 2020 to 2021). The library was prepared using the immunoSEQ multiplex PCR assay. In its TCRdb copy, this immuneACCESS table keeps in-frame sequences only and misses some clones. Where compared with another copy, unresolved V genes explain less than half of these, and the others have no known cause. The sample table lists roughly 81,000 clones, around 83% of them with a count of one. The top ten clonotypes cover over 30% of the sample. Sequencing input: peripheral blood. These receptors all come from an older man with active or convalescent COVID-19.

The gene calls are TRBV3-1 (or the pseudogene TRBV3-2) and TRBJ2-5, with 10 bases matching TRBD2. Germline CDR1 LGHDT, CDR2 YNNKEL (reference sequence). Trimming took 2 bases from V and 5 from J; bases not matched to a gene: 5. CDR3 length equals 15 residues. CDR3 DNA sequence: TGTGCCAGCAGCCAAACTAGCGGGGTCGGGGAGACCCAGTACTTC. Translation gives CASSQTSGVGETQYF.

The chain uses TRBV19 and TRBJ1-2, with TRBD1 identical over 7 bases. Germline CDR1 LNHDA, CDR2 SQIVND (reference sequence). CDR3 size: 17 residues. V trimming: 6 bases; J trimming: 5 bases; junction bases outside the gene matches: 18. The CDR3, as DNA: TGTGCCAGTAGCACTTACGAGGGGGCGCGGATTCGATATGGCTACACCTTC. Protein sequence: CASSTYEGARIRYGYTF.

The CDR3 sequence is CASGLLAGPQETQYF. The CDR3, as DNA: TGTGCTAGTGGTTTGCTAGCGGGACCTCAAGAGACCCAGTACTTC. The V gene is TRBV12-5, the J gene TRBJ2-5; 9 positions agree with TRBD2. CDR3 length equals 15 residues. Germline lookup yields CDR1 LGHNT and CDR2 FRNRAP. The V segment lost 2 bases and the J segment 2 bases; nucleotides outside the gene matches: 3.

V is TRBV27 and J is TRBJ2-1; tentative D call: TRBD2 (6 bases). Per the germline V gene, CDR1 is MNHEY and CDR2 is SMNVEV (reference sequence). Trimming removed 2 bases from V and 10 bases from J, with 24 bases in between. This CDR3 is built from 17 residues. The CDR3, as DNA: TGTGCCAGCAGTTTAGGCAATTTAGCGGCAGTCCCGGGAGAGCAGTTCTTC. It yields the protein CASSLGNLAAVPGEQFF.

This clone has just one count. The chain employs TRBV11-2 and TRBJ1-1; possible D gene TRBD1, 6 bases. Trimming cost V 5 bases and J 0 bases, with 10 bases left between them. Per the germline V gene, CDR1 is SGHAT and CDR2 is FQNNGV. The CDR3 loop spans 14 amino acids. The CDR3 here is CASSVQGMNTEAFF. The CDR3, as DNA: TGTGCCAGCAGCGTACAGGGAATGAACACTGAAGCTTTCTTT.

The CDR3 sequence: CASSILPGGRYEQYF. The CDR3, as DNA: TGTGCCAGTAGTATTCTCCCGGGAGGTCGGTACGAGCAGTACTTC. This chain uses TRBV19 with TRBJ2-7; TRBD2 aligns across 7 bases. Trimming at V came to 3 bases and at J to 4 bases, leaving 9 bases not matched to a gene. Germline CDR1 is LNHDA and CDR2 is SQIVND (reference sequence). CDR3 length equals 15 residues. Using reference TRBV19 and TRBJ2-7 for the parts outside the CDR3, the full variable domain is DGGITQSPKYLFRKEGQNVTLSCEQNLNHDAMYWYRQDPGQGLRLIYYSQIVNDFQKGDIAEGYSVSREKKESFPLTVTSAQKNPTAFYLCASSILPGGRYEQYFGPGTRLTVT.

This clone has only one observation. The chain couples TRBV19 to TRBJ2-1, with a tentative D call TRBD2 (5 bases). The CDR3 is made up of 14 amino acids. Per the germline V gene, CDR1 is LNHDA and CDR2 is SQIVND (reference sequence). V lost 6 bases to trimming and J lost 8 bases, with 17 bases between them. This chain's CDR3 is CASSPMDSADEQFF. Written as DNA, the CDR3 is TGTGCCAGTAGCCCAATGGACTCAGCCGATGAGCAGTTCTTC.

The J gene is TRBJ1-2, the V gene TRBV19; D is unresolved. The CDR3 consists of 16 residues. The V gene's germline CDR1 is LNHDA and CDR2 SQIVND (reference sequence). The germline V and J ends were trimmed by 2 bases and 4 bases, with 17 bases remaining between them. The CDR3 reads CASSISSGGLLYGYTF. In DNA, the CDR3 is TGTGCCAGTAGTATAAGTTCAGGAGGATTACTCTATGGCTACACCTTC.

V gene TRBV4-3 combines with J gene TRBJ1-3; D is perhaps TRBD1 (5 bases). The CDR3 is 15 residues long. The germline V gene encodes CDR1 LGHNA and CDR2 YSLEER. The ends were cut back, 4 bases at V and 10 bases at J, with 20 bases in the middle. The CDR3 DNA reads TGCGCCAGCAGCCTCGGTCCGACCGGGTCAGGGACCATATATTTT. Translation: CASSLGPTGSGTIYF.

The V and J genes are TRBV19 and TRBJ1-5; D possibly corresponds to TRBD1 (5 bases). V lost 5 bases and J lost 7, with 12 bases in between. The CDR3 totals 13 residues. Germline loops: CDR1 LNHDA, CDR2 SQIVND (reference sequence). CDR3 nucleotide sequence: TGTGCCAGTAGTGCCCAGGGCTTGCAGCCCCAGCATTTT. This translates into CASSAQGLQPQHF.

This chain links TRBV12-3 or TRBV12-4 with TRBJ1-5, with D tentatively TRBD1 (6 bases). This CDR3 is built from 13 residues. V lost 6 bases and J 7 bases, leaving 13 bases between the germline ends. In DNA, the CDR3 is TGTGCCAGCAGGGGATCTCAGGGGCAGCCCCAGCATTTT. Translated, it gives CASRGSQGQPQHF.

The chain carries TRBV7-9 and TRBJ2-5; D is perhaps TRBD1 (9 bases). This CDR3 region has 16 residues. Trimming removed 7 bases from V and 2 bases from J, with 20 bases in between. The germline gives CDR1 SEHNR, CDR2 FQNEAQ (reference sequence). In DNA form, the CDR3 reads TGTGCCAGCACCCCGGGGGGGACAGGGACGCAAGAGACCCAGTACTTC. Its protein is CASTPGGTGTQETQYF.

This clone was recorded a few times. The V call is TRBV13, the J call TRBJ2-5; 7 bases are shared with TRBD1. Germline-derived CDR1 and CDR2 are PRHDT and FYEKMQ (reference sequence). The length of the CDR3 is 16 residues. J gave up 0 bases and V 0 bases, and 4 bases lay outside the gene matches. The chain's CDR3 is CASSLGGTEHQETQYF. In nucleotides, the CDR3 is TGTGCCAGCAGCTTAGGCGGGACAGAGCACCAAGAGACCCAGTACTTC.

The CDR3 loop reads CATSTRAGLAGVLDTQYF. In DNA, the CDR3 is TGTGCCACCAGCACAAGAGCCGGACTAGCGGGAGTGTTGGATACGCAGTATTTT. This chain links TRBV15 with TRBJ2-3; 13 bases align to TRBD2. The J segment lost 6 bases and the V segment lost 4 bases, leaving 13 bases of the junction unmatched. The CDR3 contains 18 residues. The germline gives CDR1 LNHNV, CDR2 YYDKDF (reference sequence).

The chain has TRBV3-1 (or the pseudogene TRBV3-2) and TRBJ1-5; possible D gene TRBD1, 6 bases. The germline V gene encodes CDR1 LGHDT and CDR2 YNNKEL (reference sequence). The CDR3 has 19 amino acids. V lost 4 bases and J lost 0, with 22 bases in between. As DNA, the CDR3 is TGTGCCAGCAGCCGATGGACAGCCGACTTCCCGAATAGCAATCAGCCCCAGCATTTT. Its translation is CASSRWTADFPNSNQPQHF.

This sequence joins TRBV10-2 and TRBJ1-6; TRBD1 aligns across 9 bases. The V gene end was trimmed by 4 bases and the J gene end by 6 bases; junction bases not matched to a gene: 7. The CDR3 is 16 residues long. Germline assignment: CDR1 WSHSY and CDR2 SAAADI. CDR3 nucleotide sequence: TGCGCCAGCAGTGCACCGGGACAGGGATCTAATTCACCCCTCCACTTT. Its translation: CASSAPGQGSNSPLHF.

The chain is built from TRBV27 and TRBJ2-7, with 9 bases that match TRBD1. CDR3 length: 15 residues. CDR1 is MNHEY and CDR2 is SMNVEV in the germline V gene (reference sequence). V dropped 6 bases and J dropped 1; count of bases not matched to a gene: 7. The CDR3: CASSPKGQGSYEQYF. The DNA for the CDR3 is TGTGCCAGCAGCCCGAAGGGACAGGGATCCTACGAGCAGTACTTC.

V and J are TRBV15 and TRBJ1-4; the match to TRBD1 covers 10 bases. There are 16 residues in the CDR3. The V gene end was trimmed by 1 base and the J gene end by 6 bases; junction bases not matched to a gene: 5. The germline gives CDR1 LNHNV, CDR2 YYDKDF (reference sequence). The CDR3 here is CATSRGGGTGDEKLFF. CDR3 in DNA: TGTGCCACCAGCAGAGGGGGTGGGACAGGGGATGAAAAACTGTTTTTT. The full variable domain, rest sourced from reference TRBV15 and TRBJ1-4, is DAMVIQNPRYQVTQFGKPVTLSCSQTLNHNVMYWYQQKSSQAPKLLFHYYDKDFNNEADTPDNFQSRRPNTSFCFLDIRSPGLGDTAMYLCATSRGGGTGDEKLFFGSGTQLSVL.

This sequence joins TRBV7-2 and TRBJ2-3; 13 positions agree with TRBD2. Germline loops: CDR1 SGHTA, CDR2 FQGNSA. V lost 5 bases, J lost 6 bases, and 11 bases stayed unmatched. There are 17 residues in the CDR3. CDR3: CASSPSGLAGIADTQYF. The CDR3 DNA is TGTGCCAGCAGCCCATCGGGACTAGCGGGAATAGCGGATACGCAGTATTTT.

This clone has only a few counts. For the CDR3, the DNA is TGTGCCAGCAGCTTGGTGCCCACAGGGAACACTGAAGCTTTCTTT. Encoded protein: CASSLVPTGNTEAFF. The V call is TRBV5-5, the J call TRBJ1-1, with D tentatively TRBD1 (5 bases). Looked up from germline, CDR1 is SGHKS and CDR2 is YYEKEE (reference sequence). The length of the CDR3 is 15 residues. Trimming cost V 0 bases and J 1 base, with 10 bases left between them. Full variable domain (remainder filled in from reference TRBV5-5 and TRBJ1-1): DAGVTQSPTHLIKTRGQQVTLRCSPISGHKSVSWYQQVLGQGPQFIFQYYEKEERGRGNFPDRFSARQFPNYSSELNVNALLLGDSALYLCASSLVPTGNTEAFFGQGTRLTVV.

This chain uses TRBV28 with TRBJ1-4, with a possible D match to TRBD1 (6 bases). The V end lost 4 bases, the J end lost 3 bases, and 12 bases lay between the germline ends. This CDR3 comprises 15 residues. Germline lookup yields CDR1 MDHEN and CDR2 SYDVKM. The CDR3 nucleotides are TGTGCCAGCAGTTCACTCAGGGGTGCTAATGAAAAACTGTTTTTT. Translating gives CASSSLRGANEKLFF.